This section outlines one T cell receptor (beta chain) sequence together with its context. There is no known antigen for this receptor. The sample holds no much larger clone one base away, and base qualities are not on file. This record belongs to a study of CD8+ T cells in alopecia areata (dated by TCRdb to 2016 to 2019). Describing the broader study: To study T cell clonal expansion in alopecia areata, the researchers applied high-throughput TCRbeta sequencing to both the C3H/HeJ mouse model and human patients. On the human side, TCRbeta sequencing was run on scalp tissue and on sorted CD4+ and CD8+ peripheral blood T cells from healthy controls and from alopecia areata patients with either patchy or totalis/universalis disease. Scalp clonality was compared among normal scalp (n=4), patchy alopecia areata scalp (n=8), and alopecia totalis/universalis scalp (n=8). RNA was obtained with the PAXgene miRNA kit for fixed scalp, the miRNeasy kit for PBMCs, and the RNeasy kit for mouse skin. TCRbeta CDR3 regions were amplified by immunoSEQ multiplex PCR with 35 Vbeta forward and 13 Jbeta reverse primers.

Per the germline V gene, SGHRS is the CDR1 and YFSETQ is the CDR2. Cut back by 4 bases and 2 bases, the V and J ends lie 7 bases apart. Including cysteine and phenylalanine, the CDR3 has 12 amino acids. The read is trimmed to its CDR3 DNA, 36 bases read in frame from base 1. PBMCs were isolated by density centrifugation and stained for CD3, CD4 and CD8, and CD4+ and CD8+ T cells were sorted on a FACSAria. Unaffected controls provided scalp biopsies and blood samples. The investigation overall reported the following: Scalp TCR repertoire analysis is complicated because resident alphabeta T cells in normal human skin are also sequenced, whereas mouse skin is dominated by gammadelta T cells. Compared with normal scalp, lesional scalp, particularly in alopecia totalis/universalis, had higher clonality and more expanded CD8+ clones, which suggests antigenic drive. Shared TCR sequences between patients were less evident than in mice, which may be partly attributable to HLA diversity in the patient population.

The library was generated by the immunoSEQ multiplex PCR assay. For TCR sequencing, RNA was extracted from every sample and reverse transcribed into cDNA to serve as template. First-strand cDNA was synthesized with SuperScript III using a 2:1 mix of oligo-dT and random hexamers. A synthetic immune receptor repertoire was used to assess amplification bias, and residual bias was removed computationally. As for the authors' bioinformatics: After raw reads were preprocessed to remove errors, the CDR3 was defined following IMGT conventions as running from the conserved cysteine to phenylalanine. Clonality was calculated as 1 minus Shannon entropy normalized by log2 of the number of productive unique TCRs. Scalp TCRbeta sequences were cross-referenced with sorted blood CD4 and CD8 repertoires so that the CD4 or CD8 identity of scalp clones could be inferred. Not all clones reach the TCRdb copy of this immuneACCESS table, which keeps in-frame sequences only. Checked studies attribute under half of the gap to unresolved V genes and leave the rest unexplained. That table is the source of V, J and clone size, and D and trimming were worked out from the DNA. Within this sample are roughly 150,000 clones, with roughly 60% of them counted one time only. Approximately 4.3% of the sample rests with the top ten.

The chain employs TRBV5-1 and TRBJ2-7, with no reliable assignment of the D segment. This TCR derives from a human donor in good health. The sequencing input was CD4+ T cells sorted from blood. The nucleotide sequence is TGCGCCAGCAGCGCCGGAGCCTACGAGCAGTACTTC. Translated, it gives CASSAGAYEQYF.